The 11 T cell receptor beta chains below all came from one sample that was sequenced in a study of Ad26.COV2.S vaccination and SARS-CoV-2 variants. Only in-frame clones appear in the TCRdb table, and some are missing; sequencing was by immunoSEQ multiplex PCR. The profile covers roughly 390,000 clones, with more than 85% appearing a single time and roughly 3% taken by the ten largest. Regarding treatment: roughly 19 received Ad26.COV2.S at low or high dose, single or two shots; several received placebo; per-sample allocation not given. Specimens were obtained on day 63 following the first vaccine or placebo injection. Sequencing was performed on peripheral blood, taken in a trial of Ad26.COV2.S vaccine versus placebo. These receptors were collected from a person between 18 and 65 years old who received the Ad26.COV2.S COVID-19 vaccine or a placebo.

This clone was recorded once. The J gene is TRBJ1-1, the V gene TRBV6-4, with no clear D. The CDR3 is 14 amino acids. V was trimmed by 6 bases and J by 3 bases, leaving 14 bases between them. CDR1 MRHNA and CDR2 SNTAGT come from the germline V gene. The chain's CDR3 is CASRRELRDTEAFF. The CDR3 DNA follows: TGTGCCAGCAGAAGAGAGCTCCGGGACACTGAAGCTTTCTTT.

This chain links TRBV7-9 with TRBJ1-5; D uncertain. Trimming stripped 5 bases from V and 7 bases from J, with 15 bases between. The germline V gene has CDR1 SEHNR and CDR2 FQNEAQ (reference sequence). CDR3 length: 14 residues. The CDR3 loop reads CASSNGPRGQPQHF. Here the CDR3 DNA reads TGTGCCAGCAGCAATGGGCCCCGTGGGCAGCCCCAGCATTTT.

The chain uses TRBV5-1 and TRBJ2-2; D is ambiguous. Germline-derived CDR1 and CDR2 are SGHRS and YFSETQ. V was shortened by 1 base and J by 8 bases, with 6 bases between the two germline ends. This CDR3 contains 12 residues. CDR3 DNA sequence: TGCGCCAGCAGCTTGACTACGGGGGAGCTGTTTTTT. It yields the protein CASSLTTGELFF.

This clone has only one observation. The chain combines TRBV30 with TRBJ1-1; TRBD1 is a possible D gene (6 bases). This CDR3 comprises 12 residues. The ends were cut back, 0 bases at V and 9 bases at J, with 11 bases in the middle. Germline V lookup: CDR1 GTSNPN, CDR2 SVGIG (reference sequence). CDR3 sequence: CAWSVSGGQAFF. The CDR3 nucleotides read TGTGCCTGGAGTGTATCCGGGGGCCAAGCTTTCTTT.

This clone was detected only once. The V call is TRBV19, the J call TRBJ1-5; a weak D match, TRBD1 (6 bases). The V gene lost 4 bases and the J gene lost 6 bases, with 16 bases spanning the gap. The CDR3 is made up of 15 amino acids. Germline assignment: CDR1 LNHDA and CDR2 SQIVND (reference sequence). CDR3 sequence: CASSTTGGRAQPQHF. Written as DNA, the CDR3 is TGTGCCAGTAGTACCACCGGGGGGCGCGCTCAGCCCCAGCATTTT.

The gene calls are TRBV5-1 and TRBJ1-6; 9 positions agree with TRBD1. Germline V gene data show CDR1 as SGHRS and CDR2 as YFSETQ. This CDR3 region has 16 residues. V shed 5 bases, J shed 7 bases, and the junction held 10 bases outside the gene matches. The CDR3 spells CASSSDAGQGNSPLHF. The CDR3 region has the DNA TGCGCCAGCAGTTCCGACGCGGGACAGGGAAATTCACCCCTCCACTTT. Supplemented by reference TRBV5-1 and TRBJ1-6, the full variable domain reads KAGVTQTPRYLIKTRGQQVTLSCSPISGHRSVSWYQQTPGQGLQFLFEYFSETQRNKGNFPGRFSGRQFSNSRSEMNVSTLELGDSALYLCASSSDAGQGNSPLHFGNGTRLTVT.

The sample holds a few counts of this clone. This chain links TRBV2 with TRBJ1-6; D is undetermined. CDR1 SNHLY and CDR2 FYNNEI come from the germline V gene. The length of the CDR3 is 15 residues. Trimming stripped 6 bases from V and 0 bases from J, with 9 bases between. CDR3 nucleotide sequence: TGTGCCAGCAGGGCAGAGAGCTCCTATAATTCACCCCTCCACTTT. It codes for CASRAESSYNSPLHF. The whole variable domain, remainder taken from reference TRBV2 and TRBJ1-6, is EPEVTQTPSHQVTQMGQEVILRCVPISNHLYFYWYRQILGQKVEFLVSFYNNEISEKSEIFDDQFSVERPDGSNFTLKIRSTKLEDSAMYFCASRAESSYNSPLHFGNGTRLTVT.

J is TRBJ1-2 and V is TRBV11-2; TRBD1 is a possible D gene (5 bases). Deletions cut 3 bases from V and 4 bases from J, with 15 bases between. In germline, CDR1 is SGHAT, CDR2 FQNNGV. The CDR3 covers 15 residues. Here the CDR3 reads CASSFSTAGAYGYTF. In DNA form, the CDR3 reads TGTGCCAGCAGCTTTTCCACAGCCGGGGCCTATGGCTACACCTTC.

The V and J genes are TRBV19 and TRBJ1-2, with TRBD1 identical over 8 bases. This CDR3 comprises 16 residues. The V gene end was trimmed by 4 bases and the J gene end by 2 bases; junction bases not matched to a gene: 9. Per germline, CDR1 LNHDA and CDR2 SQIVND (reference sequence). DNA for the CDR3: TGTGCCAGTAGTACTTACTCGACAGGGGTCAACTATGGCTACACCTTC. Its protein product is CASSTYSTGVNYGYTF.

The V call is TRBV4-2, the J call TRBJ1-2; 7 nucleotides line up with TRBD1. The CDR3 spans 13 residues. CDR1 is LGHNA and CDR2 is YNFKEQ in the germline V gene. V gave up 4 bases and J gave up 6 bases; unmatched junction bases: 5. For the CDR3, the DNA is TGTGCCAGCAGCCCTGACAGGGAGGATGGCTACACCTTC. Translating gives CASSPDREDGYTF.

V usage is TRBV27 and J usage is TRBJ1-5, with a possible D match to TRBD1 (5 bases). The germline CDR1 and CDR2 sequences are MNHEY and SMNVEV (reference sequence). Between the trimmed V and J ends, which lost 4 bases and 7 bases, there was a span of 11 bases. CDR3 length: 13 amino acids. The CDR3 sequence: CASSSDKLQPQHF. The CDR3 DNA reads TGTGCCAGCAGTTCGGACAAATTGCAGCCCCAGCATTTT.